Here is one T cell receptor (beta chain) with its context. Its antigen remains unknown. Buffy coats from healthy blood donors served as controls. CDR3 length: 16 residues. V trimming: 4 bases; J trimming: 4 bases; junction bases outside the gene matches: 14. The V gene's germline CDR1 is SQVTM and CDR2 ANQGSEA. Clones were read by immunoSEQ multiplex PCR, and TCRdb kept only the in-frame ones, dropping some. The sample consists of tens of thousands of clones, approximately 84% of them appearing once. This sample is drawn from a study of STAT5B mutations in CD4+ large granular lymphocyte leukemia. Study-level points and caveats: Main leukemic clonotypes were patient-specific, but approximately 27% appeared at low frequency elsewhere. Data were not HLA-matched across samples. TRBV06-family usage was enriched in top patient clones (8/27) versus controls (2/35).

The material sequenced was CD4+ T cells from blood buffy coats. V is TRBV29-1 and J is TRBJ1-2, with 8 nucleotides matching TRBD1. The sequence came from a human donor in good health. The CDR3 here is CSVAFGRGRGLYGYTF. Here the CDR3 DNA reads TGCAGCGTTGCGTTTGGCAGGGGGCGCGGACTCTATGGCTACACCTTC.